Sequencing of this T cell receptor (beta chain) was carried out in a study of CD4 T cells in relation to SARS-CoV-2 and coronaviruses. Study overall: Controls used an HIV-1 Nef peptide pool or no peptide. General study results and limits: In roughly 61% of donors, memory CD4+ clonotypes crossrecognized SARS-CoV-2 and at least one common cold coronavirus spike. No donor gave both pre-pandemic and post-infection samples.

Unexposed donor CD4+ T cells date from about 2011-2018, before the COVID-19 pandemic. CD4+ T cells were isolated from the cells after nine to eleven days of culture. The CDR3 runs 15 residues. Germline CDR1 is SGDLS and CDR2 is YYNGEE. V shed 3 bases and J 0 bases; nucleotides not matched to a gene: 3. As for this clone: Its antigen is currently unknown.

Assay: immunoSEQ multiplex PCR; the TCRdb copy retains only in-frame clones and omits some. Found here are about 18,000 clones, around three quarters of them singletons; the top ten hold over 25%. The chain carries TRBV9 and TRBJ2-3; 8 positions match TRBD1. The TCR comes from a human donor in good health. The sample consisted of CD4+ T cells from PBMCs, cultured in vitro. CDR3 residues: CASSAGTGSTDTQYF. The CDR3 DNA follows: TGTGCCAGCAGCGCGGGGACAGGAAGCACAGATACGCAGTATTTT.